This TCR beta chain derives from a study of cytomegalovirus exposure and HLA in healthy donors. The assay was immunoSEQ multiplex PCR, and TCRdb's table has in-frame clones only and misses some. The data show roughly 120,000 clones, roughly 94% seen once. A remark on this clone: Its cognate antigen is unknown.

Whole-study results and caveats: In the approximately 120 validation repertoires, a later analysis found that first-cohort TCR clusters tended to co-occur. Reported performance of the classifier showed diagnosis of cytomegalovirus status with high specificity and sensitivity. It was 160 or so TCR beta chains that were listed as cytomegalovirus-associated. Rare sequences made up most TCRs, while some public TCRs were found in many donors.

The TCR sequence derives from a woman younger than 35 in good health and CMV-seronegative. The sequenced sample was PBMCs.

The CDR3 here is CASSCATSGLTIQETQYF. The CDR3 DNA reads TGTGCCAGCAGCTGTGCTACATCGGGACTGACCATCCAAGAGACCCAGTACTTC. This chain links TRBV11-3 with TRBJ2-5; tentative D call: TRBD2 (6 bases). Germline CDR1 and CDR2: SGHNT and YENEEA. The length of the CDR3 is 18 residues. V was trimmed by 4 bases and J by 1 base, leaving 22 bases between them. Drawing the rest from reference TRBV11-3 and TRBJ2-5, the complete variable domain is EAGVVQSPRYKIIEKKQPVAFWCNPISGHNTLYWYLQNLGQGPELLIRYENEEAVDDSQLPKDRFSAERLKGVDSTLKIQPAELGDSAVYLCASSCATSGLTIQETQYFGPGTRLLVL.